This TCR beta chain derives from a study of blood T cell repertoires in COVID-19 (dated by TCRdb to about 2020). Study-level background: The collaborator samples originated in the United States, Italy and Spain and spanned the acute and convalescent phases of COVID-19. The samples were drawn from two sources: the first 160 participants of the ongoing ImmuneRACE study, and some 1,300 subjects contributed by 6 global collaborators. The material from the prospective study consisted of cDNA or gDNA derived from T cells, B-cell-depleted T cells, or PBMCs. HLA class I and class II types, where available, came from metadata supplied by the sample provider rather than from assay-based typing. The sample metadata nearly always contained a de-identified subject ID, COVID-19 status, age in years and sex. The dataset comprised deeply sampled blood TCRbeta repertoires from subjects exposed to, actively infected with, or recovered from COVID-19. The repertoires were released in a freely available public database meant as a resource for research on the immune response to SARS-CoV-2.

TCRbeta CDR3 regions were amplified from genomic DNA using the immunoSEQ Assay, a bias-controlled multiplex PCR. Processing in the source paper ran as follows. The number of nucleated cells in each sample was estimated from the amplification of reference gene primers within the assay. To quantify the absolute abundance of each unique TCRbeta CDR3 rearrangement, sequence reads were collapsed and filtered. For each sample, productive Simpson clonality was calculated by taking the square root of Simpson's diversity index across productive rearrangements. Sourced from immuneACCESS, this table was stored by TCRdb with only in-frame sequences that have V and J called. A share of the clones is absent; for the studies checked, an unresolved V gene accounts for under half, and the remainder has no known explanation. V and J calls and clone size follow that table, whereas D and trimming were derived from the DNA. Recorded for this sample are approximately 68,000 clones; 70% to 85% of them occurred a single time. The biggest ten clones account for more than 15% of the sample.

The paper as a whole reports these results and caveats: Clinical and demographic metadata were provided uncurated, with the amount varying by source and participant.

The CDR3 runs 16 residues from the cysteine to the phenylalanine. Of the read, only the CDR3 DNA is kept; its 48 bases are in frame from base 1. Trimming removed 6 bases from V and 0 bases from J, leaving 15 bases between the germline ends. According to the germline V gene (reference sequence), CDR1 reads MNHNY and CDR2 reads SVGAGI. Whole blood was collected in K2EDTA tubes by collaborating institutions according to the institutions' own protocols. For TCRbeta analysis, collaborators shipped samples as frozen whole blood, isolated PBMCs, or DNA extracted from either of those sample types. This clone appeared a single time. Which antigen it targets is not known. It has no much larger one-base neighbor in the sample; base qualities were not kept.

Recombination linked TRBV6-6 to TRBJ2-4; TRBD1 is a weak D gene call, 6 bases matching. This clonotype was obtained from a man older than 75 with active COVID-19. Material: peripheral blood. The DNA reads TGTGCCAGCAGCCCCGGACAGACTCTAGCCAAAAACATTCAGTACTTC. This codes for CASSPGQTLAKNIQYF.